These T cell receptor beta chains were read from a single sample in a study of T cells in Graves' hyperthyroidism and ophthalmopathy. TCRdb re-derived calls from the multiplex PCR reads in MiXCR, one entry per CDR3 protein. The table has about 640,000 distinct CDR3 sequences, roughly 20% seen once. The specimen was blood. These receptors were collected from a man in his thirties or forties with Graves' ophthalmopathy. Each CDR3 is given without its conserved first and last residue.

TRBJ2-7 | 13 | TRBV28 | ASSLAGGPGYEQY
TRBJ2-5 | 13 | TRBV11-2 | ASRGTGGTKETQY
TRBJ1-1 | 13 | TRBV6-1 | ASSPSTAQNTEAF
TRBJ2-5 | 12 | TRBV29-1 | SVEDPTGWETQY
TRBJ2-1 | 16 | TRBV27 | ASSLLPGTSGAYNEQF
TRBJ1-5 | 16 | TRBV18 | ASSPQVTGHTPNQPQH
TRBJ2-4 | 15 | TRBV3-1 | ASSPSGALSSGNIQY
TRBJ2-1 | 15 | TRBV5-5 | ASSSVASSGGYNEQF
TRBJ2-5 | 11 | TRBV5-1 | ASSLREWETQY
TRBJ1-6 | 11 | TRBV4-1 | ASSHRESQPLH
TRBJ2-7 | 11 | TRBV7-2 | ASSPIGVYEQY
TRBJ2-1 | 12 | TRBV28 | ASRSTRTYNEQF
TRBJ1-1 | 13 | TRBV10-3 | AISEAGDRWAGAF
TRBJ2-5 | 10 | TRBV2 | ASSPQGETQY
TRBJ2-1 | 9 | TRBV30 | AWSKRTEQF
TRBJ2-7 | 11 | TRBV28 | ASTDSRSYEQY
TRBJ2-7 | 13 | TRBV4-1 | ASSQDQDSPYEQY
TRBJ2-2 | 15 | TRBV2 | ASRPGRGSGTTGELF
TRBJ1-5 | 13 | TRBV4-1 | ASSQDVSDRQPQH
TRBJ2-7 | 12 | TRBV5-5 | ASSFRQPTYEQY
TRBJ1-1 | 10 | TRBV15 | ATSAYHTEAF
TRBJ2-1 | 10 | TRBV11-2 | ASSSPPGEQF
TRBJ2-2 | 13 | TRBV28 | ASSFGRQDRGELF
TRBJ2-7 | 14 | TRBV4-1 | ASSQEPLGGNYEQY
TRBJ2-1 | 11 | TRBV4-1 | ASSQDDSNEQF
TRBJ2-7 | 13 | TRBV10-3 | AISGQGLAGYEQY
TRBJ2-1 | 12 | TRBV9 | ASSGSPFYNEQF
TRBJ2-3 | 17 | TRBV5-1 | ASSLGGGTSGSTTDTQY
TRBJ2-2 | 14 | TRBV28 | ASSLVAGKNTGELF
TRBJ2-2 | 12 | TRBV28 | AGFAGENTGELF
TRBJ2-1 | 13 | TRBV9 | ASSVDTASYNEQF
TRBJ2-3 | 13 | TRBV11-2 | ASSLIAGGEDTQY
TRBJ2-2 | 11 | TRBV20-1 | SASMRGAGELF
TRBJ2-7 | 15 | TRBV5-1 | ASSQGLGAEGNYEQY
TRBJ1-2 | 11 | TRBV27 | ASSMRQGAGYT
TRBJ2-5 | 15 | TRBV12-3/TRBV12-4 | ASSLGLAGDPEETQY
TRBJ1-1 | 12 | TRBV5-1 | ASSSDPANTEAF
TRBJ2-7 | 11 | TRBV30 | AWSESRAYEQY
TRBJ1-1 | 14 | TRBV20-1 | SARDARGTMNTEAF
TRBJ2-6 | 16 | TRBV2 | ASSPGTGLSSGANVLT
TRBJ2-3 | 14 | TRBV7-2 | ASHLGRAFRTDTQY
TRBJ2-5 | 14 | TRBV4-1 | ASGPGGSFFEETQY
TRBJ2-1 | 14 | TRBV4-2 | ASSQEGPLVYNEQF
TRBJ1-1 | 12 | TRBV27 | ASSLSYQGSRAF